What follows are 24 T cell receptor beta chains derived from one specimen sequenced in a study of post-analysis software for immune sequencing data. Included in the TCR beta cDNA libraries were unique molecular identifiers. Using its own MiXCR run on the PCR reads, TCRdb lists one record per CDR3 protein. The sample includes about 540,000 distinct CDR3 sequences, roughly 34% seen only once; the top ten take 4.5% to 7.5%. For these TCRs, the target antigens are not known. Study conclusions and caveats: About 5 TRBV segments were significantly more frequent in patients than in controls. TRBV5-6, TRBV5-1 and TRBV20-1 were among these segments.

The sequenced material came from blood. These receptors all come from a girl aged 2-17 years with multiple sclerosis.

This chain connects TRBV14 to TRBJ2-1; D gene uncertain. V lost 2 bases and J 2 bases, leaving 10 bases between the germline ends. The CDR3 length is 15 residues. Germline values: CDR1 SGHDN, CDR2 FVKESK. CDR3 region: CASSQYLTTYNEQFF. The CDR3 coding sequence is TGTGCCAGCAGCCAATACCTGACGACCTACAATGAGCAGTTCTTC.

This sequence joins TRBV12-3 or TRBV12-4 and TRBJ2-2, with D unclear. This CDR3 is 15 amino acids long. Trimming shortened V by 3 bases and J by 5 bases, and 13 bases separated the two germline ends. CDR3 in amino acids: CASSFPRKKTGELFF. The DNA of the CDR3 is TGTGCCAGCAGTTTTCCCCGGAAAAAAACCGGGGAGCTGTTTTTT.

This clonotype has only a few counts. J is TRBJ2-5 and V is TRBV15; 10 bases align to TRBD2. The closer fit of TRBJ2-7 to the DNA end suggests the J call may be wrong. The length of the CDR3 is 16 residues. The germline V gene encodes CDR1 LNHNV and CDR2 YYDKDF (reference sequence). CDR3 protein: CATSPPGLAPTYEQYF. The DNA of the CDR3 is TGTGCCACCAGCCCCCCGGGACTAGCGCCGACCTACGAGCAGTACTTC.

This clonotype was picked up a small number of times. The chain recombines TRBV29-1 with TRBJ2-7; 7 nucleotides align to TRBD1. Germline CDR1 reads SQVTM; CDR2 reads ANQGSEA. The length of the CDR3 is 13 residues. V lost 6 bases to trimming and J lost 0 bases; unmatched junction nucleotides: 5. CDR3 in DNA: TGCAGCGTCCGGGGACAGAACTCCTACGAGCAGTACTTC. Translated, it gives CSVRGQNSYEQYF.

V and J are TRBV2 and TRBJ2-1; possibly TRBD2 for D (6 bases). The V end was cut by 8 bases, the J end by 1 base, with 15 bases between. The CDR3 covers 15 residues. CDR1 SNHLY and CDR2 FYNNEI come from the germline V gene. CDR3 in amino acids: CASQRGAGSYNEQFF. In DNA, the CDR3 is TGTGCCAGCCAGCGCGGGGCAGGGTCCTACAATGAGCAGTTCTTC.

Note on this clonotype: Without the conserved terminal phenylalanine or tryptophan, this CDR3 likely stems from a read error. The V call is TRBV5-1, the J call TRBJ2-7, with D possibly being TRBD1 (6 bases). Germline CDR1 and CDR2: SGHRS and YFSETQ. There are 17 residues in the CDR3. V shed 4 bases and J shed 3 bases, with 23 bases lying between them. CDR3 in DNA: TGCGCCAGCAGCAAAACGAAGAAACCGGGACATCACTACGAGCAGTACATC. It is translated as CASSKTKKPGHHYEQYI.

This chain uses TRBV10-3 with TRBJ1-6; no firm D call. The V gene lost 0 bases and the J gene lost 5 bases, with 17 bases spanning the gap. The CDR3 totals 18 residues. Germline assignment: CDR1 ENHRY and CDR2 SYGVKD. The CDR3 reads CAISESVVSGRHNSPLHF. Here the CDR3 DNA reads TGTGCCATCAGTGAGTCTGTTGTTTCGGGGAGACATAATTCACCCCTCCACTTT.

This sequence joins TRBV27 and TRBJ2-7, with D perhaps being TRBD1 or TRBD2 (6 bases each). The germline gives CDR1 MNHEY, CDR2 SMNVEV (reference sequence). There are 15 residues in the CDR3. The V gene lost 4 bases and the J gene lost 3 bases, with 16 bases spanning the gap. The DNA of the CDR3 is TGTGCCAGCAGTTCATCAGGGGTCGGGAGCTACGAGCAGTACTTC. Amino acids: CASSSSGVGSYEQYF.

This clonotype was seen many times. This chain uses TRBV4-1 with TRBJ1-2; D gene uncertain. This CDR3 is built from 14 residues. With 3 bases removed from V and 3 bases from J, the gap between germline ends came to 11 bases. The germline gives CDR1 MGHRA, CDR2 YSYEKL. CDR3 protein: CASSHPRDYYGYTF. The DNA for the CDR3 is TGCGCCAGCAGCCACCCAAGGGATTACTATGGCTACACCTTC.

This clonotype has a single count. The chain is built from TRBV6-9 and TRBJ1-5; 7 nucleotides align to TRBD1. The V gene end was trimmed by 6 bases and the J gene end by 7 bases; junction bases not matched to a gene: 21. The CDR3 is 18 amino acids. The germline CDR1 and CDR2 sequences are MNHGY and SVAAGI. CDR3 nucleotide sequence: TGTGCCAGCAGCCATCCCCGCAGGGGGATTTGTTCAGGACAGCCCCAGCATTTT. Protein product: CASSHPRRGICSGQPQHF.

The J gene is TRBJ2-3, the V gene TRBV28, with TRBD2 as a possible D gene (6 bases). This CDR3 has 13 residues. Trimming removed 7 bases at V and 3 bases at J, with 11 bases between. Germline assignment: CDR1 MDHEN and CDR2 SYDVKM. CDR3 protein: CASNQGGTDTQYF. The CDR3 DNA reads as TGTGCCAGCAACCAGGGAGGTACAGATACGCAGTATTTT.

The V gene is TRBV15, the J gene TRBJ1-5; D not certain. The CDR3 runs 12 residues. Between the trimmed V and J ends, which lost 3 bases and 9 bases, there was a span of 9 bases. CDR1 LNHNV and CDR2 YYDKDF come from the germline V gene (reference sequence). This chain's CDR3 is CATSSLGRPQHF. The DNA for the CDR3 is TGTGCCACCAGCAGTCTAGGTCGGCCCCAGCATTTT.

The chain uses TRBV5-1 and TRBJ2-7, with D possibly being TRBD1 (5 bases). This CDR3 comprises 16 residues. CDR1 is SGHRS and CDR2 is YFSETQ in the germline V gene. The V end lost 0 bases, the J end lost 0 bases, and 13 bases lay between the germline ends. The CDR3 DNA is TGCGCCAGCAGCTTGGCCCTAAGTACAGGCTCCTACGAGCAGTACTTC. Protein sequence: CASSLALSTGSYEQYF. The full variable domain, in which reference TRBV5-1 and TRBJ2-7 provide the parts outside the CDR3, is KAGVTQTPRYLIKTRGQQVTLSCSPISGHRSVSWYQQTPGQGLQFLFEYFSETQRNKGNFPGRFSGRQFSNSRSEMNVSTLELGDSALYLCASSLALSTGSYEQYFGPGTRLTVT.

There are a few counts of this clonotype. The chain employs TRBV7-8 and TRBJ1-5, with D possibly being TRBD1 (5 bases). The CDR3 totals 16 residues. The germline V gene encodes CDR1 SGHVS and CDR2 FQNEAQ. V was trimmed by 1 base and J by 2 bases, leaving 12 bases between them. The CDR3 bases are TGTGCCAGCAGCTTAGGGGCTCGACAGCGCAATCAGCCCCAGCATTTT. Its translation is CASSLGARQRNQPQHF.

The rearrangement joins TRBV7-9 to TRBJ1-1, with TRBD1 matching 8 bases. The CDR3 length is 15 residues. Looked up from germline, CDR1 is SEHNR and CDR2 is FQNEAQ (reference sequence). Unmatched junction bases numbered 6, after V lost 5 bases and J lost 1 base. The CDR3 loop is CASSPWTGKNTEAFF. In nucleotides, the CDR3 is TGTGCCAGCAGCCCTTGGACAGGGAAGAACACTGAAGCTTTCTTT. Complete variable domain (other parts from reference TRBV7-9 and TRBJ1-1): DTGVSQNPRHKITKRGQNVTFRCDPISEHNRLYWYRQTLGQGPEFLTYFQNEAQLEKSRLLSDRFSAERPKGSFSTLEIQRTEQGDSAMYLCASSPWTGKNTEAFFGQGTRLTVV.

There are many counts of this clonotype. The rearrangement joins TRBV5-5 to TRBJ2-7; D possibly corresponds to TRBD2 (5 bases). The V and J ends lost 4 bases and 3 bases respectively, with 11 bases between them. CDR1 SGHKS and CDR2 YYEKEE come from the germline V gene (reference sequence). The CDR3 has 13 amino acids. CDR3 in DNA: TGTGCCAGCAGCCTTACCCGGGGCTACGAGCAGTACTTC. Translating it yields CASSLTRGYEQYF.

This chain connects TRBV7-6 to TRBJ2-7, with a possible D match to TRBD2 (6 bases). This CDR3 contains 16 residues. Germline V CDR1 and CDR2: SGHVS, FNYEAQ. V lost 2 bases and J 7 bases, leaving 21 bases between the germline ends. This chain's CDR3 is CASSLIGASDRNEQYF. As DNA, the CDR3 is TGTGCCAGCAGCTTAATCGGGGCTAGCGACCGCAATGAGCAGTACTTC. Full variable domain (rest looked up from reference TRBV7-6 and TRBJ2-7): GAGVSQSPRYKVTKRGQDVALRCDPISGHVSLYWYRQALGQGPEFLTYFNYEAQQDKSGLPNDRFSAERPEGSISTLTIQRTEQRDSAMYRCASSLIGASDRNEQYFGPGTRLTVT.

The chain combines TRBV3-1 with TRBJ2-5; D is ambiguous. Germline V lookup: CDR1 LGHDT, CDR2 YNNKEL (reference sequence). V was pared by 6 bases and J by 0 bases, with 14 bases between. This CDR3 is 15 amino acids long. The CDR3 nucleotides read TGTGCCAGCAGACGAACTAACACGTACCAAGAGACCCAGTACTTC. This sequence encodes CASRRTNTYQETQYF.

The chain carries TRBV11-1 and TRBJ2-1, with 8 positions matching TRBD2. The CDR3 has 13 amino acids. Germline loops: CDR1 SGHAT, CDR2 FQDESV (reference sequence). V shed 4 bases, J shed 9 bases, and the junction held 5 bases outside the gene matches. This chain's CDR3 is CASSSGGPVEQFF. CDR3 nucleotide sequence: TGTGCCAGCAGCTCGGGGGGGCCGGTTGAGCAGTTCTTC.

This clonotype was seen repeatedly, ten times or more. This chain uses TRBV3-1 with TRBJ2-3; D not certain. V shed 4 bases and J shed 6 bases, with 8 bases lying between them. The CDR3 extends over 12 amino acids. CDR1 and CDR2 (germline): LGHDT, YNNKEL (reference sequence). In DNA form, the CDR3 reads TGTGCCAGCAGCCCCGCGCGGGATACGCAGTATTTT. Protein product: CASSPARDTQYF.

This clonotype was observed a handful of times. This sequence joins TRBV28 and TRBJ1-5; D not certain. Germline CDR1 and CDR2: MDHEN and SYDVKM. Trimming shortened V by 5 bases and J by 4 bases, and 15 bases separated the two germline ends. CDR3 length equals 15 residues. Here the CDR3 reads CASSPNIYGNQPQHF. The CDR3 bases are TGTGCCAGCAGTCCCAATATCTACGGGAATCAGCCCCAGCATTTT.

The chain carries TRBV7-9 and TRBJ2-5; TRBD1 aligns across 10 bases. Germline-derived CDR1 and CDR2 are SEHNR and FQNEAQ (reference sequence). The CDR3 has 15 amino acids. With 5 bases clipped from V and 5 bases from J, the junction kept 8 bases outside the gene matches. CDR3 nucleotide sequence: TGTGCCAGCAGCCAGGGACAGGGGTATTCCGAGACCCAGTACTTC. Its translation: CASSQGQGYSETQYF.

CDR3 bases: TGCGCCAGCAGCTTGGTACTAGCGGGAGATACGCAGTATTTT. Translating gives CASSLVLAGDTQYF. The chain joins TRBV5-1 to TRBJ2-3; 9 bases line up with TRBD2. The CDR3 totals 14 residues. Germline CDR1 SGHRS, CDR2 YFSETQ. The junction had 1 base not matched to a gene; V was cut back by 0 bases and J by 5 bases.

A word on this clonotype: One junction end does not reproduce the germline sequence, and a read error may be involved. This chain joins TRBV18 and TRBJ2-5, with TRBD1 as a possible D gene (5 bases). The CDR3 consists of 14 residues. The germline V gene encodes CDR1 KGHSH and CDR2 LQKENI. The CDR3 nucleotides are TGTGCCTGCTCACCACAGGCCGTGGGGGAGACCCAGTACTTC. Amino acids: CACSPQAVGETQYF.